A selection of T cell receptor beta chains follows, all from one sample in a study of OX40 agonist ivuxolimab in advanced cancers. The table came from immunoSEQ multiplex PCR; TCRdb's copy has only in-frame clones and leaves some out. The data contain 34,000 or so clones, 75% to 95% of them singletons. This material consisted of CD4+ or CD8+ T cells sorted from blood, taken in a trial of the OX40 agonist ivuxolimab. These TCRs come from an adult with an advanced solid tumor such as melanoma, head and neck, liver or kidney cancer. The CDR3 runs from the conserved cysteine through the conserved F or W. A D gene is named only where the DNA matches it firmly. Clone size is given for some rows only: seen once, a few or many times, or a class if the clone is expanded.

>TRBD2|once|TRBV6-1|TRBJ2-5
TGTGCCAGCAGTGAAGTGGGGACTAGCGGGAGCGCTAAAGAGACCCAGTACTTC
CASSEVGTSGSAKETQYF
>.|.|TRBV5-6|TRBJ1-4
TGTGCCAGCAGCTTGGCCCTCAGAGGAGGGGAAAAACTGTTTTTT
CASSLALRGGEKLFF
>.|.|TRBV7-9|TRBJ1-2
TGTGCCAGCAGCAAGGACATGTATGGCTACACCTTC
CASSKDMYGYTF
>TRBD2|once|TRBV4-1|TRBJ2-5
TGCGCCAGCAGCCAAGATCCTAGCGGCGTTCGGACCCAGTACTTC
CASSQDPSGVRTQYF
>.|.|TRBV6-1|TRBJ1-5
TGTGCCAGCAGTGAAGGGGCAGGGGAGCCGCCCCAGCATTTT
CASSEGAGEPPQHF
>TRBD1|.|TRBV7-6|TRBJ1-1
TGTGCCAGCAGCCTCACGACAGGGGCCAACACTGAAGCTTTCTTT
CASSLTTGANTEAFF
>TRBD1|.|TRBV27|TRBJ2-7
TGTGCCAGCAGCACGCTACAGGGGAGCTCCTACGAGCAGTACTTC
CASSTLQGSSYEQYF
>.|.|TRBV14|TRBJ2-3
TGTGCCAGCAGCCCCATCCTCGAGGGATATACGCAGTATTTT
CASSPILEGYTQYF
>TRBD1|.|TRBV27|TRBJ1-2
TGTGCCAGCAGCCCGGGACAGGGTCTGGGTGGCTACACCTTC
CASSPGQGLGGYTF
>.|.|TRBV28|TRBJ2-3
TGTGCCACCTGTCAGAGAAGCACAGATACGCAGTATTTT
CATCQRSTDTQYF
>TRBD2|.|TRBV7-9|TRBJ2-3
TGTGCCAGCAGCTTGCCGTTAGCGGGTAACACAGATACGCAGTATTTT
CASSLPLAGNTDTQYF
>.|.|TRBV27|TRBJ1-1
TGTGCCAGCAGTTTAGGGGGTGTCAACACTGAAGCTTTCTTT
CASSLGGVNTEAFF